These 10 T cell receptor beta chains came from one sample sequenced in a study of post-analysis software for immune sequencing data. Regarding the study as a whole: The five TRBV segments detected at higher frequency in patients than in controls included TRBV5-6, TRBV5-1 and TRBV20-1.

Libraries were made from TCR beta cDNA, and they carried unique molecular identifiers. TCRdb analysed the PCR reads with MiXCR anew, one entry per CDR3 protein. The table records about 800,000 distinct CDR3 sequences, 25% to 30% of them present only once. Their specific antigens are unknown. Input material: blood. Receptor source: a girl between 5 and 17 years old with multiple sclerosis.

The chain uses TRBV5-1 and TRBJ2-5; 8 bases align to TRBD2. This CDR3 spans 16 amino acids. The V and J ends lost 3 bases and 2 bases, in that order; junction bases with no gene match: 9. Germline CDR1 reads SGHRS; CDR2 reads YFSETQ. The CDR3 region has the DNA TGCGCCAGCAGCTGGACCAGCGGGAGTAGGCAAGAGACCCAGTACTTC. Translating gives CASSWTSGSRQETQYF.

This sequence joins TRBV4-1 and TRBJ1-2, with TRBD1 identical over 9 bases. V gave up 1 base and J gave up 7 bases; unmatched junction bases: 1. This CDR3 spans 13 amino acids. Germline V lookup: CDR1 MGHRA, CDR2 YSYEKL. The CDR3 bases are TGCGCCAGCAGCCAAGGGACAGGGGTTGGCTACACCTTC. Protein: CASSQGTGVGYTF.

The chain employs TRBV28 and TRBJ2-7, with D hard to call. Germline CDR1 reads MDHEN; CDR2 reads SYDVKM. Trimming took off 6 bases at V and 3 bases at J, with 21 bases between the two ends. This CDR3 contains 16 residues. The CDR3 protein is CASSLPTGQSLYEQYF. Written as DNA, the CDR3 is TGTGCCAGCAGCCTACCGACTGGGCAGTCCCTCTACGAGCAGTACTTC.

This clonotype showed up just a few times. The V and J genes are TRBV24-1 and TRBJ2-2; D may be TRBD1 or TRBD2 (5 bases each). The germline gives CDR1 KGHDR, CDR2 SFDVKD. The V and J ends lost 9 bases and 6 bases respectively, with 16 bases between them. This CDR3 comprises 14 residues. The CDR3 sequence is CATGEGRPPGELFF. The CDR3, as DNA: TGTGCCACCGGAGAGGGGAGACCCCCCGGGGAGCTGTTTTTT.

This clonotype showed up just a few times. The chain uses TRBV28 and TRBJ2-4, with D possibly TRBD2 on 6 matching bases. Per the germline V gene, CDR1 is MDHEN and CDR2 is SYDVKM. Trimming pared 3 bases from V and 6 bases from J, leaving 12 bases between. The CDR3 consists of 14 residues. The CDR3 loop is CASSLEGSRNIQYF. The CDR3 bases are TGTGCCAGCAGTTTGGAGGGTTCCCGAAACATTCAGTACTTC.

This clonotype was recorded many times. Here the CDR3 DNA reads TGCGCCAGCAGCTTGTCCGGGGGTCCCTACGAGCAGTACTTC. Protein sequence: CASSLSGGPYEQYF. The genes are TRBV5-1 and TRBJ2-7, with a possible D match to TRBD2 (6 bases). Germline V CDR1 and CDR2: SGHRS, YFSETQ. The V end was cut by 1 base, the J end by 2 bases, with 10 bases between. This CDR3 region has 14 residues.

This rearrangement joins TRBV6-5 to TRBJ2-2, with 8 bases identical to TRBD1. V dropped 2 bases and J dropped 5; count of bases not matched to a gene: 7. Germline CDR1 MNHEY, CDR2 SVGAGI. The CDR3 spans 16 residues. CDR3 in amino acids: CASSYEGQGRTGELFF. In DNA form, the CDR3 reads TGTGCCAGCAGTTACGAAGGACAGGGCAGAACCGGGGAGCTGTTTTTT.

This clonotype was recorded once. The chain joins TRBV4-1 to TRBJ2-1; TRBD2 aligns across 8 bases. Losses at the gene ends were 3 bases for V and 3 bases for J; bases not matched to a gene: 4. Germline CDR1 MGHRA, CDR2 YSYEKL. There are 15 residues in the CDR3. This CDR3 reads CASSQSSGGYNEQFF. The CDR3 nucleotides are TGCGCCAGCAGCCAGAGCAGCGGGGGCTACAATGAGCAGTTCTTC.

V gene TRBV7-9 combines with J gene TRBJ1-2; TRBD1 aligns across 7 bases. Germline V gene sequence: CDR1 SEHNR, CDR2 FQNEAQ (reference sequence). V shed 5 bases, J shed 8 bases, and the junction held 8 bases outside the gene matches. The CDR3 loop spans 13 amino acids. The CDR3 DNA reads as TGTGCCAGCAGCCTCACGGACAGGTTCGGCTACACCTTC. Translation gives CASSLTDRFGYTF.

The chain has TRBV25-1 and TRBJ2-3; D is unresolved. V was clipped by 5 bases and J by 2 bases, with 17 bases between them. Germline CDR1 is MGHDK and CDR2 is SYGVNS. CDR3 length: 16 residues. CDR3 residues: CASSRTEWGYTDTQYF. CDR3 bases: TGTGCCAGCAGTCGGACGGAGTGGGGTTACACAGATACGCAGTATTTT.